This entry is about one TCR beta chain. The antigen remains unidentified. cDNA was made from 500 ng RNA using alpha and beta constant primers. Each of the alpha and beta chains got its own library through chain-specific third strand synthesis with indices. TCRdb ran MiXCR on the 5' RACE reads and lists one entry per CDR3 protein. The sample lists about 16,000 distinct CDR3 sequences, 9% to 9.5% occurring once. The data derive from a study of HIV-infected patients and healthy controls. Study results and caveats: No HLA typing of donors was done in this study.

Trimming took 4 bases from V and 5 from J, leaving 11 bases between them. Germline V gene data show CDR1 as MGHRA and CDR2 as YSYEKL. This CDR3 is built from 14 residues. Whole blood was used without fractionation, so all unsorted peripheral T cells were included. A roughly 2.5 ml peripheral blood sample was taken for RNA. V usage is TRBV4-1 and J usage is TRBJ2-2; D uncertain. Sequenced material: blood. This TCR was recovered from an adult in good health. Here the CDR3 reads CASSPPTRTGELFF. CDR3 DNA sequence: TGCGCCAGCAGCCCGCCGACTCGAACCGGGGAGCTGTTTTTT.